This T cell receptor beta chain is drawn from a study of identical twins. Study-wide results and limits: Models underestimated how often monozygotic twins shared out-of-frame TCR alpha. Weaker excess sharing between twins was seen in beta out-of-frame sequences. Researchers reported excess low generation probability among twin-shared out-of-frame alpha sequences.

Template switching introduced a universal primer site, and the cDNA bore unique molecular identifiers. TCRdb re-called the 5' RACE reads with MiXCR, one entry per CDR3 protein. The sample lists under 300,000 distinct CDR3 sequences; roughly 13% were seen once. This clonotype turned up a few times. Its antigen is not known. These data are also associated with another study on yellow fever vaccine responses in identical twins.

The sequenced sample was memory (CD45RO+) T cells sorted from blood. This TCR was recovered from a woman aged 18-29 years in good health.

Here the CDR3 DNA reads TGCAGTGCTATTCCTGGGGGAACAGGAGAGACCCAGTACTTC. It specifies CSAIPGGTGETQYF. The V and J genes are TRBV20-1 and TRBJ2-5; D assignment may be TRBD1 or TRBD2 (5 bases each). Germline CDR1 reads DFQATT; CDR2 reads SNEGSKA (reference sequence). Trimming removed 4 bases at V and 4 bases at J, with 16 bases between. This CDR3 is 14 amino acids long.